The clone carrying this T cell receptor (beta chain) was counted only a few times. Sequencing used immunoSEQ multiplex PCR; TCRdb keeps in-frame clones, though not all of them. The sample carries around 100,000 clones, 69% recorded once. The record originates from a study of blood T cell repertoires in COVID-19. The wider study: Whether acute or convalescent, the COVID-19 samples came from the United States, Italy and Spain.

Germline V gene sequence: CDR1 MNHEY, CDR2 SVGEGT. CDR3 length equals 15 residues. Trimming at V came to 6 bases and at J to 6 bases, leaving 8 bases not matched to a gene. The sample comprised peripheral blood. The chain is built from TRBV6-2 or TRBV6-3 and TRBJ1-5, with 10 bases matching TRBD1. The TCR sequence derives from a man aged 80 or over with acute or convalescent COVID-19. This chain's CDR3 is CASSSDRGQGQPQHF. As DNA, the CDR3 is TGTGCCAGCAGCAGTGACAGGGGGCAGGGTCAGCCCCAGCATTTT.